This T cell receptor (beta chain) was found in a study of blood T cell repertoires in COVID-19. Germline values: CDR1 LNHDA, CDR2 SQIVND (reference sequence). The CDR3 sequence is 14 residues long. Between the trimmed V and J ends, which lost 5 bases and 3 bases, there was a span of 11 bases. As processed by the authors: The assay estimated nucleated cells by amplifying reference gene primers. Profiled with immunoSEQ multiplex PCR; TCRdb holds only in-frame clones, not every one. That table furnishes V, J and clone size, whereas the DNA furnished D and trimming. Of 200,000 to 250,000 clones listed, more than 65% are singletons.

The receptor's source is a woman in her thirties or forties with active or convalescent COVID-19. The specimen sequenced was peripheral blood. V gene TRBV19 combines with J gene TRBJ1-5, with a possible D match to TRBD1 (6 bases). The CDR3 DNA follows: TGTGCCAGTAGTTTGACAGGTCCCAATCAGCCCCAGCATTTT. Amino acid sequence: CASSLTGPNQPQHF.